This T cell receptor (beta chain) was documented in a study of CD4 and CD8 cells across lung adenocarcinoma regions. A note on this clonotype: At one end, the junction sequence differs from germline, possibly due to a read error.

In germline, CDR1 is SGHVS, CDR2 FQNEAQ. This CDR3 region has 15 residues. TCRdb ran MiXCR on the PCR reads and lists one entry per CDR3 protein. The data hold about 12,000 distinct CDR3 sequences, with 45% to 50% observed a single time. Donors had localized lung adenocarcinoma, a non-small cell lung cancer. The sequencing sample was made of CD8+ T cells from the margin of a lung tumor. The origin of this receptor is a male donor with lung adenocarcinoma. The CD4 and CD8 labels of this study may be unreliable. The chain is built from TRBV7-8 and TRBJ2-3; TRBD1 agrees at 7 bases. CDR3 coding DNA: TGTGCCGGCAGCTTAGGGGGCAGGGACCGAGAGACGCAGTATTTT. Protein: CAGSLGGRDRETQYF.